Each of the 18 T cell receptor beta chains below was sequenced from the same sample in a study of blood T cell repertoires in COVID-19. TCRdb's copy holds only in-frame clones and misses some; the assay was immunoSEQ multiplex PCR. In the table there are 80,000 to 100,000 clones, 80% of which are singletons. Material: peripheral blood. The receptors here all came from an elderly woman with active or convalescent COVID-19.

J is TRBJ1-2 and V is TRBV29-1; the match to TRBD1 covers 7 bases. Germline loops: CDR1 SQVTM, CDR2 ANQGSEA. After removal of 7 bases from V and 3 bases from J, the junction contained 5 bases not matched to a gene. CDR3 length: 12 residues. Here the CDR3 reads CSATGEYYGYTF. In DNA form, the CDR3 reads TGCAGCGCAACAGGGGAGTACTATGGCTACACCTTC.

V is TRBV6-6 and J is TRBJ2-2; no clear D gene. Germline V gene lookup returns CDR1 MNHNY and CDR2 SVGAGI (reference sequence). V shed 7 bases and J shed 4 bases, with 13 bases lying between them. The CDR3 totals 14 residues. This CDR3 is CASNRAKGTGELFF. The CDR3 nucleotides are TGTGCCAGCAACCGAGCGAAAGGCACCGGGGAGCTGTTTTTT.

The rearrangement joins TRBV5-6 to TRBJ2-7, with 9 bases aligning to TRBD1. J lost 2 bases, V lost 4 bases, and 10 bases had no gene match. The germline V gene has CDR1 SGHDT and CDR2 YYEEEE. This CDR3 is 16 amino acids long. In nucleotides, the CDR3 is TGTGCCAGCAGCACAAGACGACAGGGGGGTACCTACGAGCAGTACTTC. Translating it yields CASSTRRQGGTYEQYF.

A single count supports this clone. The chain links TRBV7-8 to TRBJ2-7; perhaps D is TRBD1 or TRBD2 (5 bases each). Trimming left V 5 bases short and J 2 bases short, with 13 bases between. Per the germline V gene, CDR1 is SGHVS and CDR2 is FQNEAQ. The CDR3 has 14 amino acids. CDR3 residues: CASSRGAGTYEQYF. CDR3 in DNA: TGTGCCAGCAGCCGAGGGGCAGGAACCTACGAGCAGTACTTC.

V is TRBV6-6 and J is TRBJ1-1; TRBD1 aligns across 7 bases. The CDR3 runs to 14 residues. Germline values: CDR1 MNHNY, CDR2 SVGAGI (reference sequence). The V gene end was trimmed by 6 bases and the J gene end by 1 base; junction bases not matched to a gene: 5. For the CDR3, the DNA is TGTGCCAGCAGGGTGGACAGGCCGAACACTGAAGCTTTCTTT. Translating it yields CASRVDRPNTEAFF.

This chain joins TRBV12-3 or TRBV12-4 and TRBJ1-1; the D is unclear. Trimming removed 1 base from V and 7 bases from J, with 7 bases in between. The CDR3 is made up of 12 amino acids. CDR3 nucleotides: TGTGCCAGCAGTTTAGGCGGGGATGAAGCTTTCTTT. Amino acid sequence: CASSLGGDEAFF.

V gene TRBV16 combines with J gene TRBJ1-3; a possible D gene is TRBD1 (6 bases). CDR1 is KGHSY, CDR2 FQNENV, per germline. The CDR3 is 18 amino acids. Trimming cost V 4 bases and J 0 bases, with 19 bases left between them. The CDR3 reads CASSPAPQGRISGNTIYF. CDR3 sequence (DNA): TGTGCCAGCAGCCCGGCACCCCAGGGGAGAATCTCTGGAAACACCATATATTTT.

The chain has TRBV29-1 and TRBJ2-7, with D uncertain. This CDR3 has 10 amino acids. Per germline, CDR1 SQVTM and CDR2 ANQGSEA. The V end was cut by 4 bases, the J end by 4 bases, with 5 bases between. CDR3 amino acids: CSVGGYEQYF. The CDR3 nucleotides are TGCAGCGTTGGAGGATACGAGCAGTACTTC.

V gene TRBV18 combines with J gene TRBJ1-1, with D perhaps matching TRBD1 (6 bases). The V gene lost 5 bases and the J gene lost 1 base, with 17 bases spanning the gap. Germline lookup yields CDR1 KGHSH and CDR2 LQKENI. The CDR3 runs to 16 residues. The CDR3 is CASSSDRALGNTEAFF. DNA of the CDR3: TGTGCCAGCTCATCGGACAGAGCCCTGGGGAACACTGAAGCTTTCTTT. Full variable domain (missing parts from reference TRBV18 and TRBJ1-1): NAGVMQNPRHLVRRRGQEARLRCSPMKGHSHVYWYRQLPEEGLKFMVYLQKENIIDESGMPKERFSAEFPKEGPSILRIQQVVRGDSAAYFCASSSDRALGNTEAFFGQGTRLTVV.

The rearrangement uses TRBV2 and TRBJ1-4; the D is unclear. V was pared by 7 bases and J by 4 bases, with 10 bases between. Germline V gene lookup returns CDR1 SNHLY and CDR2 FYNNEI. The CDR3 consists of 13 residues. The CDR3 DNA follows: TGTGCCAGCACGAGGGATCATAATGAAAAACTGTTTTTT. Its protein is CASTRDHNEKLFF.

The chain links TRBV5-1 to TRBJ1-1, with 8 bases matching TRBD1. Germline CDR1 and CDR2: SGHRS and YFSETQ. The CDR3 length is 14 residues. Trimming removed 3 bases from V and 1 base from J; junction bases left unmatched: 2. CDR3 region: CASSSGTGNTEAFF. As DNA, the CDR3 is TGCGCCAGCAGCTCCGGGACAGGGAACACTGAAGCTTTCTTT.

In DNA form, the CDR3 reads TGTGCCAGCAGCCCCGAGGGCCGGTCTTCGGTCACAGATACGCAGTATTTT. Translated: CASSPEGRSSVTDTQYF. The chain couples TRBV7-2 to TRBJ2-3; D is perhaps TRBD2 (5 bases). Germline loops: CDR1 SGHTA, CDR2 FQGNSA. The CDR3 has 17 amino acids. V lost 5 bases and J lost 2, with 20 bases in between.

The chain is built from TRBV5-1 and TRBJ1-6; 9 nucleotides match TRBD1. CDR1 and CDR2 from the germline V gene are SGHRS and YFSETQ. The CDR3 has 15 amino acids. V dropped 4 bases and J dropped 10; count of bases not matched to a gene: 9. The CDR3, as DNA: TGCGCCAGCAGCGTAGGACAGGGGAATCACTCACCCCTCCACTTT. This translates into CASSVGQGNHSPLHF. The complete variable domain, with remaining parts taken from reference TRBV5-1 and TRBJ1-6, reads KAGVTQTPRYLIKTRGQQVTLSCSPISGHRSVSWYQQTPGQGLQFLFEYFSETQRNKGNFPGRFSGRQFSNSRSEMNVSTLELGDSALYLCASSVGQGNHSPLHFGNGTRLTVT.

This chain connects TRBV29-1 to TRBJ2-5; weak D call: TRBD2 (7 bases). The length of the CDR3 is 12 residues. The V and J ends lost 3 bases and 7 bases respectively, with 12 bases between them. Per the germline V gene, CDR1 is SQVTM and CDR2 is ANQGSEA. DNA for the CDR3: TGCAGCGTTGAGGGGGGGGCCGGGACCCAGTACTTC. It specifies CSVEGGAGTQYF. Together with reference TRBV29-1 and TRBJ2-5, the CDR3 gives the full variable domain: SAVISQKPSRDICQRGTSLTIQCQVDSQVTMMFWYRQQPGQSLTLIATANQGSEATYESGFVIDKFPISRPNLTFSTLTVSNMSPEDSSIYLCSVEGGAGTQYFGPGTRLLVL.

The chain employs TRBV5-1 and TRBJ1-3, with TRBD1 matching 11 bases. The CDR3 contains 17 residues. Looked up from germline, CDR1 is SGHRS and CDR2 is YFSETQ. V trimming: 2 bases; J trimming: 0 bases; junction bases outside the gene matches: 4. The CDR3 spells CASSFTGTGGSGNTIYF. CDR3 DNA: TGCGCCAGCAGCTTCACCGGGACAGGGGGCTCTGGAAACACCATATATTTT.

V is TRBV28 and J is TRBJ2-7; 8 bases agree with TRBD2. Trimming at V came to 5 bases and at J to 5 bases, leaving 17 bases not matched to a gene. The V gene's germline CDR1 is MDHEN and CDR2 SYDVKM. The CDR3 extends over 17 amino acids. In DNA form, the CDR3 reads TGTGCCAGCAGTCCCCCTGGGGGAGTCGGCGGGAGGCACGAGCAGTACTTC. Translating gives CASSPPGGVGGRHEQYF.

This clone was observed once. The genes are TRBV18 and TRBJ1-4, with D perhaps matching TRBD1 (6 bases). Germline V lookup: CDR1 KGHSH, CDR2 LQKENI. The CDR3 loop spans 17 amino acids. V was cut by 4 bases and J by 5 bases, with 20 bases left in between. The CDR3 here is CASSLRTATSGNEKLFF. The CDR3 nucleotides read TGTGCCAGCTCACTTCGGACAGCAACCTCGGGGAATGAAAAACTGTTTTTT.

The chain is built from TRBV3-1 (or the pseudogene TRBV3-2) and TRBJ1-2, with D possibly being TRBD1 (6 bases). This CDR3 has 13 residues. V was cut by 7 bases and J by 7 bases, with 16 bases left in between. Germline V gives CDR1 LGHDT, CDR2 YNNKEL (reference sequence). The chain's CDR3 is CASNDVGASGYTF. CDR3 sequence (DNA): TGTGCCAGCAACGACGTGGGGGCTTCTGGCTACACCTTC.